The 25 T cell receptor beta chains below all came from one sample that was sequenced in a study of Ad26.COV2.S vaccination and SARS-CoV-2 variants. Treatment denoted: 15 to 20 received Ad26.COV2.S at low or high dose, single or two shots; roughly five received placebo; per-sample allocation not given. Sample collection was performed on day 63 after the first vaccine or placebo injection. TCRdb's table, derived via immunoSEQ multiplex PCR, lists solely in-frame clones and lacks some. The table shows hundreds of thousands of clones, with roughly 90% occurring only once. This material consisted of peripheral blood, taken in a trial of Ad26.COV2.S vaccine versus placebo. These receptors all stem from a person between 18 and 59 years old who received the Ad26.COV2.S COVID-19 vaccine or a placebo.

This chain links TRBV18 with TRBJ1-2, with unresolved D. V was clipped by 3 bases and J by 4 bases, with 6 bases between them. CDR3 length equals 12 residues. Germline assignment: CDR1 KGHSH and CDR2 LQKENI. The DNA of the CDR3 is TGTGCCAGCTCACCGACCATCTATGGCTACACCTTC. Its translation: CASSPTIYGYTF.

For this clone: Different DNA sequences within this sample yield the same CDR3. The V call is TRBV30, the J call TRBJ1-5; 8 bases are a match to TRBD1. V was clipped by 0 bases and J by 3 bases; unmatched bases: 4. CDR1 GTSNPN and CDR2 SVGIG come from the germline V gene (reference sequence). CDR3 length: 15 amino acids. CDR3 region: CAWSVTGGFNQPQHF. The CDR3 nucleotides read TGTGCCTGGAGTGTAACAGGGGGTTTCAATCAGCCCCAGCATTTT. Filled out from reference TRBV30 and TRBJ1-5, the complete variable domain reads SQTIHQWPATLVQPVGSPLSLECTVEGTSNPNLYWYRQAAGRGLQLLFYSVGIGQISSEVPQNLSASRPQDRQFILSSKKLLLSDSGFYLCAWSVTGGFNQPQHFGDGTRLSIL.

This clone was recorded once. The rearrangement joins TRBV25-1 to TRBJ2-3; D might be TRBD1 or TRBD2, each matching 5 bases. Looked up from germline, CDR1 is MGHDK and CDR2 is SYGVNS. The CDR3 has 16 residues. V was trimmed by 4 bases and J by 4 bases, leaving 18 bases between them. CDR3 nucleotide sequence: TGTGCCAGCAGTGGGGGACGGTCGCACGGTGCAGATACGCAGTATTTT. Amino acids: CASSGGRSHGADTQYF.

The chain employs TRBV27 and TRBJ2-2; D not resolved. Germline loops: CDR1 MNHEY, CDR2 SMNVEV (reference sequence). Between the trimmed V and J ends, which lost 1 base and 6 bases, there was a span of 6 bases. This CDR3 contains 13 residues. The CDR3 here is CASSLLQAGELFF. The CDR3 DNA sequence: TGTGCCAGCAGTTTATTGCAGGCCGGGGAGCTGTTTTTT.

The chain carries TRBV4-2 and TRBJ1-2; 7 bases are a match to TRBD1. CDR1 and CDR2 (germline): LGHNA, YNFKEQ. V shed 1 base, J shed 0 bases, and the junction held 11 bases outside the gene matches. The CDR3 totals 18 residues. The CDR3 reads CASSQGQGALLANYGYTF. In DNA, the CDR3 is TGTGCCAGCAGCCAAGGACAGGGCGCTTTACTTGCTAACTATGGCTACACCTTC.

This clone was seen only once. Other DNA sequences of this sample code for an identical CDR3. V usage is TRBV18 and J usage is TRBJ1-1; D might be TRBD1 (6 bases). V was pared by 6 bases and J by 1 base, with 9 bases between. Germline V gene sequence: CDR1 KGHSH, CDR2 LQKENI. This CDR3 region has 13 residues. The CDR3 reads CASSPTGNTEAFF. The CDR3 DNA reads TGTGCCAGCTCCCCGACAGGGAACACTGAAGCTTTCTTT.

The rearrangement joins TRBV5-4 to TRBJ2-3, with 12 bases identical to TRBD2. The J segment lost 4 bases and the V segment lost 1 base, leaving 10 bases of the junction unmatched. The CDR3 runs 18 residues. Germline lookup yields CDR1 SGHNT and CDR2 YYREEE (reference sequence). CDR3 protein: CASSLKTSGSIGADTQYF. The CDR3 nucleotides are TGTGCCAGCAGCTTGAAGACTAGCGGGAGTATCGGGGCAGATACGCAGTATTTT.

This rearrangement joins TRBV4-3 to TRBJ2-1; TRBD2 matches at 7 bases. This CDR3 has 17 residues. After removal of 0 bases from V and 2 bases from J, the junction contained 7 bases not matched to a gene. CDR1 and CDR2 from the germline V gene are LGHNA and YSLEER. CDR3: CASSQDPMGGAYNEQFF. DNA of the CDR3: TGCGCCAGCAGCCAAGATCCGATGGGGGGGGCCTACAATGAGCAGTTCTTC.

The chain couples TRBV6-5 to TRBJ2-7; D is undetermined. This CDR3 is built from 13 residues. The ends were cut back, 0 bases at V and 7 bases at J, with 10 bases in the middle. Germline CDR1 MNHEY, CDR2 SVGAGI. The CDR3 coding sequence is TGTGCCAGCAGTTACTCCGCGGAGAGAGAGCAGTACTTC. Translation: CASSYSAEREQYF.

On this clone itself: The missing conserved phenylalanine or tryptophan at the end of this CDR3 makes a read error likely. The limits of the CDR3 on the DNA are not certain, so only TCRdb's listed CDR3 is given. The gene calls are TRBV7-9 and TRBJ2-7. The germline CDR1 and CDR2 sequences are SEHNR and FQNEAQ (reference sequence). The CDR3 adds up to 13 amino acids, both ends counted. The CDR3 sequence is CASSPPGRILPHL.

V and J are TRBV7-8 and TRBJ1-4; D is perhaps TRBD1 (5 bases). Germline lookup yields CDR1 SGHVS and CDR2 FQNEAQ. The CDR3 sequence is 14 residues long. The V gene lost 6 bases and the J gene lost 4 bases, with 12 bases spanning the gap. The DNA of the CDR3 is TGTGCCAGCAGTCCCGGGGCAGATAATGAAAAACTGTTTTTT. It codes for CASSPGADNEKLFF.

V gene TRBV11-3 combines with J gene TRBJ2-3; D possibly corresponds to TRBD1 (5 bases). V lost 2 bases and J 1 base, leaving 7 bases between the germline ends. In germline, CDR1 is SGHNT, CDR2 YENEEA. This CDR3 spans 14 amino acids. In nucleotides, the CDR3 is TGTGCCAGCAGCTTACAGGGCGGCACAGATACGCAGTATTTT. This gives the protein CASSLQGGTDTQYF.

The V call is TRBV7-8, the J call TRBJ1-5; D may be TRBD1 (6 bases). V was trimmed by 3 bases and J by 4 bases, leaving 7 bases between them. Germline-derived CDR1 and CDR2 are SGHVS and FQNEAQ. This CDR3 is built from 13 residues. CDR3: CASSFQGNQPQHF. CDR3 in DNA: TGTGCCAGCAGCTTCCAGGGGAATCAGCCCCAGCATTTT.

J is TRBJ2-7 and V is TRBV6-5, with 7 bases that match TRBD2. CDR1 is MNHEY, CDR2 SVGAGI, per germline. There are 14 residues in the CDR3. The junction had 3 bases not matched to a gene; V was cut back by 0 bases and J by 4 bases. The CDR3 nucleotides are TGTGCCAGCAGTTACTCGGGGGGGGTATACGAGCAGTACTTC. This gives the protein CASSYSGGVYEQYF.

This chain joins TRBV6-5 and TRBJ2-7, with TRBD2 matching over 7 bases. Germline-derived CDR1 and CDR2 are MNHEY and SVGAGI. The CDR3 runs to 14 residues. V lost 5 bases, J lost 4 bases, and 8 bases stayed unmatched. The CDR3 DNA follows: TGTGCCAGCAGTCACCAGCGGGATCAATACGAGCAGTACTTC. Translated, it gives CASSHQRDQYEQYF.

The rearrangement joins TRBV18 to TRBJ2-1, with 9 bases fitting TRBD2. Looked up from germline, CDR1 is KGHSH and CDR2 is LQKENI. V lost 0 bases to trimming and J lost 1 base; unmatched junction nucleotides: 1. The CDR3 runs 16 residues. The CDR3 is CASSPPGLASYNEQFF. CDR3 nucleotides: TGTGCCAGCTCACCACCGGGACTAGCATCCTACAATGAGCAGTTCTTC.

This chain joins TRBV19 and TRBJ1-5; D gene unclear. There are 16 residues in the CDR3. Trimming took 4 bases from V and 0 from J, leaving 13 bases between them. Germline V gene lookup returns CDR1 LNHDA and CDR2 SQIVND (reference sequence). As DNA, the CDR3 is TGTGCCAGTAGTACCCCCGGACGGATTAGCAATCAGCCCCAGCATTTT. Its protein is CASSTPGRISNQPQHF.

V gene TRBV24-1 combines with J gene TRBJ1-2; possible D gene TRBD1, 5 bases. This CDR3 has 13 amino acids. Trimming stripped 10 bases from V and 4 bases from J, with 15 bases between. Looked up from germline, CDR1 is KGHDR and CDR2 is SFDVKD. CDR3 region: CATQLDSGYGYTF. The CDR3 DNA sequence: TGTGCCACACAACTCGACAGCGGCTATGGCTACACCTTC.

This rearrangement joins TRBV7-2 to TRBJ2-1; TRBD2 aligns across 10 bases. After removal of 5 bases from V and 10 bases from J, the junction contained 11 bases not matched to a gene. Germline loops: CDR1 SGHTA, CDR2 FQGNSA. This CDR3 is built from 15 residues. In nucleotides, the CDR3 is TGTGCCAGCAGCATATCTAGCGGGGGCCCTACCGAGCAGTTCTTC. Its protein product is CASSISSGGPTEQFF.

The V call is TRBV6-5, the J call TRBJ2-2; a possible D gene is TRBD1 (6 bases). The length of the CDR3 is 16 residues. Germline CDR1 and CDR2: MNHEY and SVGAGI. The V end lost 4 bases, the J end lost 6 bases, and 18 bases lay between the germline ends. CDR3 sequence: CASSLQQGRRSGELFF. CDR3 DNA sequence: TGTGCCAGCAGTTTACAACAGGGTAGACGTTCCGGGGAGCTGTTTTTT.

This clone was counted a few times. The J gene is TRBJ1-1, the V gene TRBV11-2, with D possibly matching TRBD1 (6 bases). Germline V gene data show CDR1 as SGHAT and CDR2 as FQNNGV. V lost 2 bases and J 3 bases, leaving 16 bases between the germline ends. The CDR3 contains 16 residues. As DNA, the CDR3 is TGTGCCAGCAGCTTACGTTGGGGGCAAGTGGACACTGAAGCTTTCTTT. Encoded protein: CASSLRWGQVDTEAFF.

The rearrangement links TRBV10-3 to TRBJ2-7, with D perhaps matching TRBD1 (5 bases). Per the germline V gene, CDR1 is ENHRY and CDR2 is SYGVKD. V lost 2 bases and J 2 bases, leaving 19 bases between the germline ends. This CDR3 is 17 amino acids long. The CDR3 nucleotides read TGTGCCATCAGTGAGGGACACACTTCAACGCCCCCCTACGAGCAGTACTTC. Amino acids: CAISEGHTSTPPYEQYF.

In this sample, this clone turned up a few times. The gene calls are TRBV4-1 and TRBJ2-7, with D perhaps being TRBD1 or TRBD2 (6 bases each). The CDR3 has 15 residues. The V end was cut by 2 bases, the J end by 2 bases, with 13 bases between. Germline V gene data show CDR1 as MGHRA and CDR2 as YSYEKL. Here the CDR3 reads CASSQRAGGTYEQYF. CDR3 nucleotide sequence: TGCGCCAGCAGCCAACGGGCCGGGGGCACCTACGAGCAGTACTTC.

The chain couples TRBV4-2 to TRBJ1-6; 7 bases agree with TRBD1. The CDR3 runs 17 residues. V lost 0 bases and J lost 4; bases outside the gene matches: 6. Germline values: CDR1 LGHNA, CDR2 YNFKEQ. The CDR3 sequence is CASSQEGLGQYNSPLHF. CDR3 nucleotides: TGTGCCAGCAGCCAAGAGGGACTGGGACAGTATAATTCACCCCTCCACTTT.

The genes are TRBV21-1 and TRBJ2-2. TRBV21-1 is flagged as a pseudogene. The CDR3 consists of 15 residues. The CDR3 protein is CASTPGGENTGELFF. CDR3 nucleotides: TGTGCCAGCACCCCGGGTGGGGAGAACACCGGGGAGCTGTTTTTT.